The clone carrying this T cell receptor beta chain was seen once. This specimen belongs to a study of blood T cell repertoires in COVID-19. Turning to the study itself: In each case, the material was cDNA or gDNA derived from T cells, B-cell-depleted T cells, or PBMCs.

Enrollment of patients from Seattle took place during active infection, with longitudinal follow-up. Methods used by the authors: Nucleated cell counts were estimated from reference gene primer amplification. Assay: immunoSEQ multiplex PCR; the TCRdb copy retains only in-frame clones and omits some. The V and J calls and the clone size are those of that table, but D and trimming were determined from the DNA. The data hold over 150,000 clones, with approximately 83% observed a single time. This CDR3 spans 15 amino acids. Per germline, CDR1 KGHSH and CDR2 LQKENI. Trimming cost V 6 bases and J 4 bases, with 15 bases left between them.

The chain has TRBV18 and TRBJ1-4; perhaps TRBD1 as D (5 bases). The sequence was collected from a woman between 55 and 75 years old with COVID-19, enrolled during active disease. Sequenced sample: peripheral blood. CDR3 coding DNA: TGTGCCAGCTCTCCATCAGGGATACGTAATGAAAAACTGTTTTTT. This codes for CASSPSGIRNEKLFF.